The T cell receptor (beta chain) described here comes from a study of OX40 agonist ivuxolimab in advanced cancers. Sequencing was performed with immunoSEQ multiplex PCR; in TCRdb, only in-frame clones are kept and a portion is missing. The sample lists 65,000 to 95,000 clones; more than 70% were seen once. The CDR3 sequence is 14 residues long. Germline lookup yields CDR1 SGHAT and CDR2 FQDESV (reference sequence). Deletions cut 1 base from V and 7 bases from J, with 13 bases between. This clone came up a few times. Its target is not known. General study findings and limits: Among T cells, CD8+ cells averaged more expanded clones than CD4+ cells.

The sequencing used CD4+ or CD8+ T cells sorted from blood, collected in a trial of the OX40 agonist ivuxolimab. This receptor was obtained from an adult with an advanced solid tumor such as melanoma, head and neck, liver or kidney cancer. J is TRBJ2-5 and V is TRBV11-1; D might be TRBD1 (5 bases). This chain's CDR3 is CASSLDRSLGTQYF. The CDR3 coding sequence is TGTGCCAGCAGCTTAGACAGGTCTCTGGGGACCCAGTACTTC.